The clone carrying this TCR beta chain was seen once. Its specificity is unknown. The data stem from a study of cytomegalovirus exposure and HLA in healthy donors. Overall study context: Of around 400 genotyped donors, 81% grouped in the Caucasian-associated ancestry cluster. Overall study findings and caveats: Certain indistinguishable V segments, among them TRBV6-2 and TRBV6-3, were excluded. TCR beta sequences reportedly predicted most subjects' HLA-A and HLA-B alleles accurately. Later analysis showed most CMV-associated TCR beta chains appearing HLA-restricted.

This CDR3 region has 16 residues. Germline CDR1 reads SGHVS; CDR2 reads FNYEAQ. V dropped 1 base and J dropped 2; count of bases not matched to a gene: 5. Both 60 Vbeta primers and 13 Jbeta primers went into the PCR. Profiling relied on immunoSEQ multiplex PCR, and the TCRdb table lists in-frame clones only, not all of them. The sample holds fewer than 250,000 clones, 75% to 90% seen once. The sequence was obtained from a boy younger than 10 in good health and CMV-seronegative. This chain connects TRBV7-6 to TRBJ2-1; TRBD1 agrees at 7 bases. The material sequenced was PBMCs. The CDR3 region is CASSLVEGAAYNEQFF. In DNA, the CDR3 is TGTGCCAGCAGCTTAGTAGAGGGGGCGGCCTACAATGAGCAGTTCTTC.